This passage covers 15 T cell receptor beta chains from one sample sequenced in a study of immune evolution from preneoplasia to lung adenocarcinoma. Assay used: immunoSEQ multiplex PCR; TCRdb lists only in-frame clones, some missing. The data contain 3,000 or so clones, about nine tenths of them singletons. Sequenced sample: FFPE invasive lung adenocarcinoma tissue. Receptors were obtained from a person aged 70 to 85 with invasive lung adenocarcinoma.

The chain has TRBV5-1 and TRBJ2-5; 13 bases match TRBD2. The V and J ends lost 3 bases and 2 bases, in that order; junction bases with no gene match: 7. Germline V gives CDR1 SGHRS, CDR2 YFSETQ. This CDR3 comprises 17 residues. The CDR3 loop is CASSSGLAGVLQETQYF. In DNA form, the CDR3 reads TGCGCCAGCAGCTCCGGACTAGCGGGAGTCCTTCAAGAGACCCAGTACTTC.

V is TRBV11-2 and J is TRBJ2-2, with 7 positions matching TRBD2. Germline-derived CDR1 and CDR2 are SGHAT and FQNNGV. The CDR3 runs to 15 residues. J was trimmed by 6 bases and V by 6 bases; bases with no gene match: 10. The CDR3 protein is CASRPPGGWAGELFF. CDR3 DNA sequence: TGTGCCAGCAGACCACCGGGGGGTTGGGCCGGGGAGCTGTTTTTT.

The chain couples TRBV25-1 to TRBJ2-1; 9 positions agree with TRBD1. Trimming cost V 3 bases and J 4 bases; bases outside gene matches: 4. There are 15 residues in the CDR3. Germline-derived CDR1 and CDR2 are MGHDK and SYGVNS. The CDR3 nucleotides read TGTGCCAGCAGTGATAGAGGGACAGGGTACAATGAGCAGTTCTTC. This encodes CASSDRGTGYNEQFF.

The rearrangement links TRBV5-5 to TRBJ1-2, with 7 bases fitting TRBD1. The junction had 11 bases not matched to a gene; V was cut back by 0 bases and J by 6 bases. The germline CDR1 and CDR2 sequences are SGHKS and YYEKEE (reference sequence). The CDR3 consists of 16 residues. CDR3 nucleotide sequence: TGTGCCAGCAGCTTGGGGATGAGGGGGCGCGGGGATGGCTACACCTTC. It encodes CASSLGMRGRGDGYTF.

This clone came up once. V usage is TRBV27 and J usage is TRBJ2-7; D is tentatively TRBD1 or TRBD2 (5 bases each). There are 13 residues in the CDR3. Germline CDR1 and CDR2: MNHEY and SMNVEV (reference sequence). Trimming shortened V by 2 bases and J by 1 base, and 6 bases separated the two germline ends. CDR3: CASSLGGSYEQYF. CDR3 DNA sequence: TGTGCCAGCAGTTTAGGGGGTTCCTACGAGCAGTACTTC.

CDR3 residues: CASSLGFGSNQPQHF. CDR3 in DNA: TGTGCCAGCAGCTTAGGGTTCGGTAGCAATCAGCCCCAGCATTTT. The V call is TRBV7-2, the J call TRBJ1-5; D remains unclear. CDR3 size: 15 residues. The ends were cut back, 1 base at V and 0 bases at J, with 7 bases in the middle. The V gene's germline CDR1 is SGHTA and CDR2 FQGNSA. The entire variable domain, with the rest obtained from reference TRBV7-2 and TRBJ1-5, is as follows: GAGVSQSPSNKVTEKGKDVELRCDPISGHTALYWYRQSLGQGLEFLIYFQGNSAPDKSGLPSDRFSAERTGGSVSTLTIQRTQQEDSAVYLCASSLGFGSNQPQHFGDGTRLSIL.

This rearrangement joins TRBV9 to TRBJ1-6; TRBD1 might be the D (6 bases). The V gene lost 5 bases and the J gene lost 7 bases, with 19 bases spanning the gap. Germline loops: CDR1 SGDLS, CDR2 YYNGEE. This CDR3 spans 16 amino acids. The CDR3 spells CASSKNPGAENSPLHF. CDR3 in DNA: TGTGCCAGCAGTAAGAACCCAGGGGCGGAGAATTCACCCCTCCACTTT.

This clone was seen a single time. This chain uses TRBV14 with TRBJ2-1, with 10 bases fitting TRBD2. Germline trimming cut 5 bases from V and 2 bases from J; bases unmatched to any gene: 3. The CDR3 contains 15 residues. Germline V lookup: CDR1 SGHDN, CDR2 FVKESK. CDR3 loop: CASSSLAGPYNEQFF. The CDR3 DNA is TGTGCCAGCAGCTCACTAGCGGGACCCTACAATGAGCAGTTCTTC.

This clone appeared a single time. The V gene is TRBV5-1, the J gene TRBJ2-2; TRBD2 aligns across 9 bases. The V gene's germline CDR1 is SGHRS and CDR2 YFSETQ. CDR3 length equals 18 residues. The ends lost 6 bases at V and 2 bases at J; junction bases unmatched: 14. In DNA form, the CDR3 reads TGCGCCAGCACCTCCAATCCTCCGGGACTAGCAAACACCGGGGAGCTGTTTTTT. It is translated as CASTSNPPGLANTGELFF.

This rearrangement joins TRBV7-2 to TRBJ1-2, with D perhaps matching TRBD1 (6 bases). The CDR3 totals 15 residues. The V gene lost 3 bases and the J gene lost 0 bases, with 11 bases spanning the gap. Germline assignment: CDR1 SGHTA and CDR2 FQGNSA. CDR3 region: CASSFDRIANYGYTF. DNA for the CDR3: TGTGCCAGCAGCTTTGACAGGATCGCTAACTATGGCTACACCTTC.

This rearrangement joins TRBV5-1 to TRBJ1-1; 8 positions match TRBD1. J was trimmed by 1 base and V by 5 bases; bases with no gene match: 7. The V gene's germline CDR1 is SGHRS and CDR2 YFSETQ. The CDR3 runs 15 residues. The CDR3 spells CASSSAGGRNTEAFF. The DNA of the CDR3 is TGCGCCAGCAGTTCCGCAGGGGGCAGGAACACTGAAGCTTTCTTT.

The chain recombines TRBV5-1 with TRBJ2-1; 12 bases match TRBD2. Trimming cost V 0 bases and J 10 bases; bases outside gene matches: 2. Germline V gene data show CDR1 as SGHRS and CDR2 as YFSETQ. This CDR3 is built from 14 residues. CDR3 sequence (DNA): TGCGCCAGCAGCTTGGGGACTAGCGGGATGGAGCAGTTCTTC. This sequence encodes CASSLGTSGMEQFF. The full variable domain, its missing parts supplied by reference TRBV5-1 and TRBJ2-1, is KAGVTQTPRYLIKTRGQQVTLSCSPISGHRSVSWYQQTPGQGLQFLFEYFSETQRNKGNFPGRFSGRQFSNSRSEMNVSTLELGDSALYLCASSLGTSGMEQFFGPGTRLTVL.

The rearrangement joins TRBV9 to TRBJ2-5; TRBD1 aligns across 10 bases. In germline, CDR1 is SGDLS, CDR2 YYNGEE. The CDR3 consists of 15 residues. V trimming: 3 bases; J trimming: 3 bases; junction bases outside the gene matches: 5. The CDR3 DNA sequence: TGTGCCAGCAGCGCCGAGGGGACAGGGGAAGAGACCCAGTACTTC. It codes for CASSAEGTGEETQYF. Together with reference TRBV9 and TRBJ2-5, the CDR3 gives the full variable domain: DSGVTQTPKHLITATGQRVTLRCSPRSGDLSVYWYQQSLDQGLQFLIQYYNGEERAKGNILERFSAQQFPDLHSELNLSSLELGDSALYFCASSAEGTGEETQYFGPGTRLLVL.

The V and J genes are TRBV11-2 and TRBJ1-2; D unclear. CDR1 SGHAT and CDR2 FQNNGV come from the germline V gene. This CDR3 is 12 amino acids long. Trimming stripped 6 bases from V and 6 bases from J, with 11 bases between. CDR3: CASSTRADGYTF. The CDR3 nucleotides are TGTGCCAGCAGTACCCGGGCGGATGGCTACACCTTC.

The chain employs TRBV7-3 and TRBJ2-7; 9 bases are a match to TRBD1. Germline CDR1 and CDR2: SGHTA and FQGTGA. This CDR3 is built from 20 residues. V lost 2 bases, J lost 5 bases, and 22 bases stayed unmatched. The CDR3 nucleotides read TGTGCCAGCAGCTTAGGGACAGGGAACACGAAAGCCCCACGACGGGACGAGCAGTACTTC. Its protein product is CASSLGTGNTKAPRRDEQYF. Full variable domain (remainder filled in from reference TRBV7-3 and TRBJ2-7): GAGVSQTPSNKVTEKGKYVELRCDPISGHTALYWYRQSLGQGPEFLIYFQGTGAADDSGLPNDRFFAVRPEGSVSTLKIQRTERGDSAVYLCASSLGTGNTKAPRRDEQYFGPGTRLTVT.